Sequencing of this TCR beta chain was carried out in a study of beta chain features in type 1 diabetes. The investigators reverse transcribed all of the isolated RNA, so they sequenced expressed TCRB transcripts. The data were produced by immunoSEQ multiplex PCR, yet TCRdb's version contains in-frame clones alone and is incomplete. The repertoire holds roughly 400,000 clones, about 15% seen once, with approximately 0.038% in the top ten. In this sample, this clone turned up a few times. The V end lost 4 bases, the J end lost 0 bases, and 16 bases lay between the germline ends. The CDR3 loop spans 16 amino acids. The germline V gene has CDR1 MNHEY and CDR2 SVGAGI.

The source of this sequence is a man aged 25-40 years in good health. V and J are TRBV6-5 and TRBJ2-7, with D tentatively TRBD2 (7 bases). The sample was naive CD4+ T cells from blood. CDR3 residues: CASSLGRGDPSYEQYF. The CDR3 nucleotides are TGTGCCAGCAGTTTAGGGAGGGGGGACCCCTCCTACGAGCAGTACTTC.